This TCR beta chain was observed in a study of blood T cell repertoires in COVID-19. For the study at large: COVID-19 samples collected from the United States, Italy and Spain covered acute and convalescent phases. PBMCs, B-cell-depleted T cells, or T cells provided the cDNA or gDNA that made up the material.

Per the authors' pipeline: Cell counts per sample came from amplifying reference gene primers. Repertoires were generated with immunoSEQ multiplex PCR, while TCRdb's copy carries only in-frame clones and drops some. Clone size and the V and J calls come from that table; the DNA yielded D and trimming. The sample carries 150,000 to 200,000 clones, just over 85% recorded once. V was clipped by 0 bases and J by 11 bases, with 11 bases between them. This CDR3 contains 12 residues. This rearrangement joins TRBV12-3 or TRBV12-4 to TRBJ2-7; possibly TRBD2 for D (5 bases). Material for sequencing was peripheral blood. This receptor was identified in a man aged 60 to 75 with acute or convalescent COVID-19. The CDR3, as DNA: TGTGCCAGCAGTTTAGCTAATTTGGGAGAGTACTTC. Encoded protein: CASSLANLGEYF.